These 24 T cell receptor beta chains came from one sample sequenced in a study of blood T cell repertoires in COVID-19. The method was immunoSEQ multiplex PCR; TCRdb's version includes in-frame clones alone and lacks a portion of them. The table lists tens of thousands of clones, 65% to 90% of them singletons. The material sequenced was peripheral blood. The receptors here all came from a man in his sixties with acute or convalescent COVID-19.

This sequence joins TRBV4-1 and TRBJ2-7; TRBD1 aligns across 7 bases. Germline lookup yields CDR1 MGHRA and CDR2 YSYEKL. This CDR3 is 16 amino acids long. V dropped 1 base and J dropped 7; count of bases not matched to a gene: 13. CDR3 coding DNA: TGCGCCAGCAGCCAAGTGGGGGCAGGGGGAGAGAGGGAGCAGTACTTC. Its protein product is CASSQVGAGGEREQYF.

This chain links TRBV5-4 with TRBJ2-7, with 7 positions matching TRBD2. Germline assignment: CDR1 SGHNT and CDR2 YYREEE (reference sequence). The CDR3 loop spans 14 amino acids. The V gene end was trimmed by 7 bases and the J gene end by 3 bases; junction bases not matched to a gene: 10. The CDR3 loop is CASGSTSASYEQYF. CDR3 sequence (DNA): TGTGCCAGCGGTTCAACTAGCGCAAGCTACGAGCAGTACTTC.

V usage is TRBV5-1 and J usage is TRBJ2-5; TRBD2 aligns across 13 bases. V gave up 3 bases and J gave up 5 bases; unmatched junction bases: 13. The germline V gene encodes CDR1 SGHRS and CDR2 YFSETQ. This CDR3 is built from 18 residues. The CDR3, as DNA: TGCGCCAGCAGCTCGCGGCGACTAGCGGGGGGACCGGGGGAGACCCAGTACTTC. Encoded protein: CASSSRRLAGGPGETQYF.

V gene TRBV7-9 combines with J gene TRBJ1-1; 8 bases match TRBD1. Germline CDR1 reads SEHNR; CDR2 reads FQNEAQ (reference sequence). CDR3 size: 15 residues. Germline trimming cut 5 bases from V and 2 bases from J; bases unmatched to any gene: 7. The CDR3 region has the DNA TGTGCCAGCAGCCCCGCGGGACAGGTTAACACTGAAGCTTTCTTT. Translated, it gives CASSPAGQVNTEAFF.

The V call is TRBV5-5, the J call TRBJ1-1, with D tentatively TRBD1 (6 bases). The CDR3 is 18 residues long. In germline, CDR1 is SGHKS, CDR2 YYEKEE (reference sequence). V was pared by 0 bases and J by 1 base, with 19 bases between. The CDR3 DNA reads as TGTGCCAGCAGCTTGGATAGTGAGGGCAGGGGCCCGAACACTGAAGCTTTCTTT. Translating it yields CASSLDSEGRGPNTEAFF.

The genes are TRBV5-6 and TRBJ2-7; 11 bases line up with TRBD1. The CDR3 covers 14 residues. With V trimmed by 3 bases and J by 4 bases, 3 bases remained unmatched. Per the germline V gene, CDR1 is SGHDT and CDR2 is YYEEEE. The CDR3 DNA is TGTGCCAGCAGCTGGGACAGGGGGGCGTACGAGCAGTACTTC. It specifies CASSWDRGAYEQYF.

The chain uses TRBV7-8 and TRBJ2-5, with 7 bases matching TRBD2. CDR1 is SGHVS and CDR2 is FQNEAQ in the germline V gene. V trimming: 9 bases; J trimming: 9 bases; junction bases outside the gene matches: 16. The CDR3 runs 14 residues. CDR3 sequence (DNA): TGTGCCAGGAAAGTCGGCGCTGGGGGGGGGTCCCAGTACTTC. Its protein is CARKVGAGGGSQYF. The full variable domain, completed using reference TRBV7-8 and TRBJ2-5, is GAGVSQSPRYKVAKRGQDVALRCDPISGHVSLFWYQQALGQGPEFLTYFQNEAQLDKSGLPSDRFFAERPEGSVSTLKIQRTQQEDSAVYLCARKVGAGGGSQYFGPGTRLLVL.

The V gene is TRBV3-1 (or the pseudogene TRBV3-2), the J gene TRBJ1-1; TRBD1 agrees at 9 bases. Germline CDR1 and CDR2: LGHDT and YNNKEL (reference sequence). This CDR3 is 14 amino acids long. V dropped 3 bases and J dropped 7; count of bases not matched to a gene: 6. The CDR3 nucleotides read TGTGCCAGCAGCCAGTTACAGGGGGCGGGTGAAGCTTTCTTT. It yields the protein CASSQLQGAGEAFF.

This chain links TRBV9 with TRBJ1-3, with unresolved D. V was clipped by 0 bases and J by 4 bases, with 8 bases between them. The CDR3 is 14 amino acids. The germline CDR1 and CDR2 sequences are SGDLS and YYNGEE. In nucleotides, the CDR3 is TGTGCCAGCAGCGTAGAACAGTTGGGAAACACCATATATTTT. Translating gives CASSVEQLGNTIYF.

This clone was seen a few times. In nucleotides, the CDR3 is TGTGCCAGCAGCGGGTACCGGGACAGCACCGGGGAGCTGTTTTTT. Its protein is CASSGYRDSTGELFF. The J gene is TRBJ2-2, the V gene TRBV7-9; the match to TRBD1 covers 7 bases. The V gene's germline CDR1 is SEHNR and CDR2 FQNEAQ (reference sequence). The junction had 7 bases not matched to a gene; V was cut back by 5 bases and J by 4 bases. CDR3 length: 15 amino acids.

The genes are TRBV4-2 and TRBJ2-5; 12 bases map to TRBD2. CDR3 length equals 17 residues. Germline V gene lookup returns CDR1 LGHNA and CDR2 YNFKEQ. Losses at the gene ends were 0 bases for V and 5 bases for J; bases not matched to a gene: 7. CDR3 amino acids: CASSQERLAGGPETQYF. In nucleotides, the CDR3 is TGTGCCAGCAGCCAAGAGAGGCTAGCGGGGGGGCCTGAGACCCAGTACTTC.

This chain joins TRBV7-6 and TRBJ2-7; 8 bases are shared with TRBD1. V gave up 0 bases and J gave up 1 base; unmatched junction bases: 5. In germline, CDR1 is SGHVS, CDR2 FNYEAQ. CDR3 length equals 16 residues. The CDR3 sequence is CASSLAPGTGSYEQYF. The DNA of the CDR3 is TGTGCCAGCAGCTTAGCGCCCGGGACAGGATCCTACGAGCAGTACTTC.

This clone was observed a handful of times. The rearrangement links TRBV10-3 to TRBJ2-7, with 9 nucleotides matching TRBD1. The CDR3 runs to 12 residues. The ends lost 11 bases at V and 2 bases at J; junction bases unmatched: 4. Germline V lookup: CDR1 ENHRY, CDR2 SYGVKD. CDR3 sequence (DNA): TGTGCCGTCCGGGACAGGGCCTACGAGCAGTACTTC. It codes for CAVRDRAYEQYF.

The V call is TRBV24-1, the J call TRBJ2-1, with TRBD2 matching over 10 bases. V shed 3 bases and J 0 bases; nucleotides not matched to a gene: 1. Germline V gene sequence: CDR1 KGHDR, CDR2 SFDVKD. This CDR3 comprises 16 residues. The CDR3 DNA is TGTGCCACCAGTGATCCTAGCGGGGGCTCCTACAATGAGCAGTTCTTC. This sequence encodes CATSDPSGGSYNEQFF.

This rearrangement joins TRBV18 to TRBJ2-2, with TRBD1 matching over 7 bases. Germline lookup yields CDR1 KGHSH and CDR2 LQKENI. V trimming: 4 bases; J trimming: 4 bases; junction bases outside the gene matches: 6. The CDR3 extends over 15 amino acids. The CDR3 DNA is TGTGCCAGCTCACAAGGGACAGCCACCACCGGGGAGCTGTTTTTT. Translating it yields CASSQGTATTGELFF.

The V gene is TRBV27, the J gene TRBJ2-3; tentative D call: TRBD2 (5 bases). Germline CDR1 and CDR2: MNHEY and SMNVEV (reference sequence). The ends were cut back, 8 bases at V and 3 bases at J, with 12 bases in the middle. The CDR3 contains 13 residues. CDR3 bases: TGTGCCAGCGAGGGTGGAGAGACAGATACGCAGTATTTT. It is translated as CASEGGETDTQYF.

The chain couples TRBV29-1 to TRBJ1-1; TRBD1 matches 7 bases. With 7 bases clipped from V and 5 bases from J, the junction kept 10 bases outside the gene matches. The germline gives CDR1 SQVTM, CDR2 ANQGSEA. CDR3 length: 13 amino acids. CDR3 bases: TGCAGCGCCCACGACAGGGTAAGGACTGAAGCTTTCTTT. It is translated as CSAHDRVRTEAFF. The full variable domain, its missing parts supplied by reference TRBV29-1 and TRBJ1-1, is SAVISQKPSRDICQRGTSLTIQCQVDSQVTMMFWYRQQPGQSLTLIATANQGSEATYESGFVIDKFPISRPNLTFSTLTVSNMSPEDSSIYLCSAHDRVRTEAFFGQGTRLTVV.

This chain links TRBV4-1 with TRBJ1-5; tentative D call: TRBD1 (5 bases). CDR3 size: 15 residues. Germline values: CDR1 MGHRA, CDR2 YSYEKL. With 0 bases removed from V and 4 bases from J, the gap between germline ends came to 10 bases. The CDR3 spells CASSQEGRVNQPQHF. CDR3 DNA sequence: TGCGCCAGCAGCCAAGAGGGCAGGGTGAATCAGCCCCAGCATTTT.

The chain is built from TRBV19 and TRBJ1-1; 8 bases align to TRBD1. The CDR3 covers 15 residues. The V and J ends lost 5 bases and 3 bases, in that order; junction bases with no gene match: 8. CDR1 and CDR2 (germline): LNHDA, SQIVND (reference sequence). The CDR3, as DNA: TGTGCCAGTAGTGTTCAGGGGGCTGGCGACACTGAAGCTTTCTTT. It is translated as CASSVQGAGDTEAFF.

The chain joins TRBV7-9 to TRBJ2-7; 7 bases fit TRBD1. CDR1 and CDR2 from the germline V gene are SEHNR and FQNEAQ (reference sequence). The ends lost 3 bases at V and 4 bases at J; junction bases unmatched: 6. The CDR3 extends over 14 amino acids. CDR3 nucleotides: TGTGCCAGCAGCTTGGGGACAGAAGTGTACGAGCAGTACTTC. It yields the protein CASSLGTEVYEQYF.

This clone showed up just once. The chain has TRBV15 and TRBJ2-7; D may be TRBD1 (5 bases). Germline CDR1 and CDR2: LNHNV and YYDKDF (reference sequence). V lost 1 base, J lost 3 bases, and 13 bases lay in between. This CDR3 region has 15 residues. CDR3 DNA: TGTGCCACCAGCAGAGGTTTCGACAGCCGCTACGAGCAGTACTTC. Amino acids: CATSRGFDSRYEQYF.

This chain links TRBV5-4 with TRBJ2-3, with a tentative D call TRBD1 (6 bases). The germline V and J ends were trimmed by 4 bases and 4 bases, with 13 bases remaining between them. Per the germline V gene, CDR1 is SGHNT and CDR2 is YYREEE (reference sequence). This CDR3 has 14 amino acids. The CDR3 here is CASSLDRTADTQYF. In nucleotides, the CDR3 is TGTGCCAGCAGCCTTGACAGGACCGCAGATACGCAGTATTTT.

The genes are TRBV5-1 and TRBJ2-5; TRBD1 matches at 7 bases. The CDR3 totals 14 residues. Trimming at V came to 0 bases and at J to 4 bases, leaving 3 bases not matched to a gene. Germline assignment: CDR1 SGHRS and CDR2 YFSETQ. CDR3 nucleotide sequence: TGCGCCAGCAGCTTGGGGGCAGGGGGAGAGACCCAGTACTTC. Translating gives CASSLGAGGETQYF.

The CDR3 bases are TGTGCCAGTAGTATAGCCGTCGGCTCCTACAATGAGCAGTTCTTC. This codes for CASSIAVGSYNEQFF. The V and J genes are TRBV19 and TRBJ2-1; no reliable D call. CDR3 size: 15 residues. The V end was cut by 1 base, the J end by 0 bases, with 7 bases between. The germline CDR1 and CDR2 sequences are LNHDA and SQIVND (reference sequence). Combining the CDR3 with reference TRBV19 and TRBJ2-1 gives the whole variable domain DGGITQSPKYLFRKEGQNVTLSCEQNLNHDAMYWYRQDPGQGLRLIYYSQIVNDFQKGDIAEGYSVSREKKESFPLTVTSAQKNPTAFYLCASSIAVGSYNEQFFGPGTRLTVL.